Listed below are T cell receptor beta chains from one sample, sequenced in a study of cytomegalovirus exposure and HLA in healthy donors. Produced via immunoSEQ multiplex PCR; TCRdb's table is partial and in-frame only. Of over 100,000 clones listed, roughly three quarters are singletons. The sample consisted of PBMCs. The receptors were sampled from a woman under 30 in good health and CMV-seropositive. Each CDR3 is given with its conserved first and last residue. A D gene is named only where the DNA matches it firmly. Clone sizes are given selectively: once, few, many, or a class where the clone is expanded.

J gene	V gene	D gene	clone size	CDR3 DNA	CDR3 protein
TRBJ1-6	TRBV6-5	NA	NA	TGTGCCAGCAGTTACTCGTCACAGGTTAATTCACCCCTCCACTTT	CASSYSSQVNSPLHF
TRBJ1-3	TRBV2	NA	once	TGTGCCAGCAGTGAGGCCTCTGGAAACACCATATATTTT	CASSEASGNTIYF
TRBJ2-1	TRBV2	NA	once	TGTGCCAGCGGGCAGGATTCCTACAATGAGCAGTTCTTC	CASGQDSYNEQFF
TRBJ1-2	TRBV9	TRBD1	NA	TGTGCCAGCAGCGTAGACTGGGACAGTTCTGGCTATGGCTACACCTTC	CASSVDWDSSGYGYTF
TRBJ2-7	TRBV20-1	TRBD2	NA	TGCAGTGCTAGAGTTAGCGGGAGTCTGTACTTC	CSARVSGSLYF
TRBJ2-3	TRBV12-5	TRBD2	NA	TGTGCTAGTGGTTTATCGGGAGGGGATACGCAGTATTTT	CASGLSGGDTQYF
TRBJ2-3	TRBV4-2	TRBD2	NA	TGTGCCAGCAGCCCTGGGACTAGCCTCGGGGATACGCAGTATTTT	CASSPGTSLGDTQYF
TRBJ1-1	TRBV9	TRBD1	NA	TGTGCCAGCAGTGAGGGACAGTTCTACACTGAAGCTTTCTTT	CASSEGQFYTEAFF
TRBJ1-5	TRBV19	NA	NA	TGTGCCAGTAGTACGAGACAGGCCTATGGTGGCAATCAGCCCCAGCATTTT	CASSTRQAYGGNQPQHF
TRBJ1-2	TRBV11-2	NA	few	TGTGCCAGCAGCTTAGATCGTCAGGGCTACACCTTC	CASSLDRQGYTF
TRBJ2-1	TRBV6-4	TRBD2	few	TGTGCCAGCAGTGTCGTGGAGACTAGCGGATACAATGAGCAGTTCTTC	CASSVVETSGYNEQFF
TRBJ1-5	TRBV30	NA	NA	TGTGCCTGGAGTCCAGGCGTGCAGCCCCAGCATTTT	CAWSPGVQPQHF
TRBJ2-2	TRBV7-7	NA	NA	TGTGCTAGCAGCTTAGCGCTCGGAGGGGCCGGGGAGCTGTTTTTT	CASSLALGGAGELFF
TRBJ1-1	TRBV27	NA	NA	TGTGCCAGCAGTTGGTCGGGGAACACTGAAGCTTTCTTT	CASSWSGNTEAFF
TRBJ2-2	TRBV5-4	TRBD1	NA	TGTGCCAGCAGCTTGGGTCAACAGGGGGTGAGCACCGGGGAGCTGTTTTTT	CASSLGQQGVSTGELFF
TRBJ1-1	TRBV2	TRBD1	few	TGTGCCGGATACAGGGGACAGAACACTGAAGCTTTCTTT	CAGYRGQNTEAFF
TRBJ1-5	TRBV28	NA	NA	TGTGCCAGCAGTGTCAGGGGCCAGCCCCAGCATTTT	CASSVRGQPQHF
TRBJ2-7	TRBV10-3	TRBD2	NA	TGTGCCATCAGTAGGCTAGCGGGGCAACACTACGAGCAGTACTTC	CAISRLAGQHYEQYF
TRBJ1-1	TRBV28	NA	once	TGTGCCAGCAGTTCTAACCCGCTCCGGGGAAAGAGAATTGAAGCTTTCTTT	CASSSNPLRGKRIEAFF
TRBJ2-1	TRBV5-8	NA	NA	TGTGCCAGCAGCTGGGGGACTCCCTTTTCAGTTGAGCAGTTCTTC	CASSWGTPFSVEQFF
TRBJ2-1	TRBV5-1	TRBD2	few	TGCGCCAGCAGCTTGCAACTAGCGGGAGAGCAGTTCTTC	CASSLQLAGEQFF
TRBJ1-1	TRBV28	TRBD1	NA	TGTGCCAGCAGTCCGGGACAGGGACGGGGGGTTGAAGCTTTCTTT	CASSPGQGRGVEAFF
TRBJ1-5	TRBV6-6	TRBD1	once	TGTGCCAGCATTGACGGACAGGGGATTTATCAGCCCCAGCATTTT	CASIDGQGIYQPQHF
TRBJ1-1	TRBV10-3	TRBD1	few	TGTGCCATCAGTGAATCCGACGGGACAGGGAACACTGAAGCTTTCTTT	CAISESDGTGNTEAFF
TRBJ2-7	TRBV6-5	TRBD2	NA	TGTGCCAGCAGTAAAGCGGGAGGGCCCCACGAGCAGTACTTC	CASSKAGGPHEQYF
TRBJ1-1	TRBV19	NA	NA	NA	CASSIFGPGPGTEAFF
TRBJ1-4	TRBV27	NA	NA	TGTGCCAGCAGTTTAAACGCGTATAATGAAAAACTGTTTTTT	CASSLNAYNEKLFF
TRBJ2-1	TRBV4-2	NA	NA	TGTGCCAGCAGCCAAGTTCTCCGGGAACGCTCCTACAATGAGCAGTTCTTC	CASSQVLRERSYNEQFF
TRBJ1-2	TRBV9	NA	few	TGTGCCAGCAGTGAACAGAGTACTAACTATGGCTACACCTTC	CASSEQSTNYGYTF
TRBJ2-1	TRBV11-2	NA	NA	TGTGCCAGCAGCTTAGCGGGAGTAAATGGAGTTGAGCAGTTCTTC	CASSLAGVNGVEQFF
TRBJ2-7	TRBV18	TRBD2	NA	TGTGCCAGCTCACCACGACTAGCGGGACGCTCCTACGAGCAGTACTTC	CASSPRLAGRSYEQYF
TRBJ2-1	TRBV11-3	NA	NA	TGTGCCAGCAGCCTCCCCCCAGTGGCGGATGAGCAGTTCTTC	CASSLPPVADEQFF
TRBJ1-5	TRBV6-1	TRBD1	few	TGTGCCAGCAGACAGGGGGCGCGATCTCAGCCCCAGCATTTT	CASRQGARSQPQHF
TRBJ1-1	TRBV6-6	NA	NA	TGTGCCAGCAGCCTCACAGTGAACACTGAAGCTTTCTTT	CASSLTVNTEAFF
TRBJ1-5	TRBV15	TRBD1	NA	TGTGCCACCAGCAGAGAACAGGGGAGGCAGCCCCAGCATTTT	CATSREQGRQPQHF
TRBJ2-3	TRBV19	NA	few	TGTGCCAGTAGCACCGCGGATACGCAGTATTTT	CASSTADTQYF
TRBJ2-5	TRBV7-3	NA	NA	TGTGCCAGCAGCTCCCGCTCGGGAGAGACCCAGTACTTC	CASSSRSGETQYF
TRBJ2-1	TRBV5-1	NA	few	TGCGCCAGCAGCGATCCCGTCCCCCCGGCGGGTAATGAGCAGTTCTTC	CASSDPVPPAGNEQFF
TRBJ2-7	TRBV5-6	TRBD1	once	TGTGCCAGCAGCCTCGACCGACAGGGATGGGAGTTCTACGAGCAGTACTTC	CASSLDRQGWEFYEQYF
TRBJ2-5	TRBV5-1	TRBD2	once	TGCGCCAGCAGCTCAGGACTAGCGGGTGTGGAGACCCAGTACTTC	CASSSGLAGVETQYF
TRBJ1-2	TRBV6-5	NA	NA	TGTGCCAGCAATGGCCCTCGTGGCTACACCTTC	CASNGPRGYTF
TRBJ2-5	TRBV5-1	TRBD2	NA	TGCGCCAGCAGCTTTGGGACTAGCGGGAGGGGCGGAGAGACCCAGTACTTC	CASSFGTSGRGGETQYF
TRBJ1-1	TRBV30	TRBD1	few	TGTGCCTGGAGTTCGACAGGGCTTAGCTTCACTGAAGCTTTCTTT	CAWSSTGLSFTEAFF
TRBJ2-4	TRBV21-1	NA	once	TGTGCCAGCAGCACTCCAGCAGGTGTGGCCAAAAACATTCAGTACTTC	CASSTPAGVAKNIQYF
TRBJ1-2	TRBV30	NA	NA	TGTGCCTGGAGTATTCGGGGGGGTGGCCATGGCTACACCTTC	CAWSIRGGGHGYTF
TRBJ2-1	TRBV5-1	TRBD2	NA	TGCGCCAGCAGCTTGGGTCGAAGCGGGAGGGCCGGGGAGCAGTTCTTC	CASSLGRSGRAGEQFF
TRBJ2-2	TRBV6-5	NA	few	TGTGCCAGCAGGACGCTGCGGAGCACCGGGGAGCTGTTTTTT	CASRTLRSTGELFF
TRBJ2-7	TRBV5-1	TRBD2	NA	TGCGCCAGCAGCTCCCTAGCGGGAGTTACCTACGAGCAGTACTTC	CASSSLAGVTYEQYF
TRBJ1-2	TRBV10-3	TRBD1	few	TGTGCCATCAGGGGACAGACGACCGCAGGTGGCTACACCTTC	CAIRGQTTAGGYTF
TRBJ2-1	TRBV7-3	TRBD1	NA	TGTGCCAGCAGCTTGGGACAGGGCTGGTACAATGAGCAGTTCTTC	CASSLGQGWYNEQFF
TRBJ1-1	TRBV27	NA	NA	TGTGCCAGCAGTTTCTTACAAGACACTGAAGCTTTCTTT	CASSFLQDTEAFF
TRBJ2-3	TRBV6-1	TRBD2	NA	TGTGCCAGCAGTGGGGTCGGGAGGAGCACAGATACGCAGTATTTT	CASSGVGRSTDTQYF
TRBJ2-7	TRBV5-4	NA	few	TGTGCCAGCAGCTTGGACCTAGCTGGGGCCTACGAGCAGTACTTC	CASSLDLAGAYEQYF
TRBJ2-7	TRBV11-3	NA	NA	TGTGCCAGCAGCTTAGATTCATCCTACGAGCAGTACTTC	CASSLDSSYEQYF
TRBJ2-6	TRBV10-3	NA	NA	TGTGCCATCAGTGAGCCTTTTGGGGCCAACGTCCTGACTTTC	CAISEPFGANVLTF
TRBJ2-7	TRBV7-6	TRBD1	NA	TGTGCCAGCAGCCGGGACAGGGACAAGGGCGAGCAGTACTTC	CASSRDRDKGEQYF
TRBJ1-1	TRBV5-1	NA	few	TGCGCCAGCAGCTTCGGGATGATGAACACTGAAGCTTTCTTT	CASSFGMMNTEAFF
TRBJ2-7	TRBV5-1	TRBD2	once	TGCGCCAGCAGCTTGTCTAGCGGGATCCTCTACGAGCAGTACTTC	CASSLSSGILYEQYF
TRBJ2-5	TRBV6-5	NA	NA	TGTGCCAGCAGTTCCCTCTTGGAGACCCAGTACTTC	CASSSLLETQYF